The 25 T cell receptor beta chains below were found in one sample sequenced in a study of blood T cell repertoires in COVID-19 (dated by TCRdb to the early 2020s). The protocol used for the library was the immunoSEQ multiplex PCR assay. Sourced from immuneACCESS, this table was stored by TCRdb with only in-frame sequences that have V and J called. A share of the clones is absent; for the studies checked, an unresolved V gene accounts for under half, and the remainder has no known explanation. The sample table holds 220,000 or so clones, of which just under 85% were seen once. Under 2% of the sample is taken by the ten largest. Input material: peripheral blood. The receptors were gathered from a woman aged 80 or over with acute or convalescent COVID-19.

CDR3 DNA sequence: TGTGCCAGCAGTTCTGGGTCCTCGGGCTCCTACGAGCAGTACTTC. Translating gives CASSSGSSGSYEQYF. The rearrangement links TRBV28 to TRBJ2-7; D ambiguous. The CDR3 is 15 residues long. Germline values: CDR1 MDHEN, CDR2 SYDVKM. Trimming removed 4 bases from V and 0 bases from J, with 13 bases in between.

This clone was seen a single time. The chain is built from TRBV7-2 and TRBJ2-7, with 11 bases that match TRBD2. CDR3 length: 14 residues. Germline CDR1 and CDR2: SGHTA and FQGNSA. Losses at the gene ends were 5 bases for V and 4 bases for J; bases not matched to a gene: 4. The DNA for the CDR3 is TGTGCCAGCAGCGTCTCTAGCGGGGGGTACGAGCAGTACTTC. This translates into CASSVSSGGYEQYF.

This clone has more than one count but fewer than ten. CDR3 coding DNA: TGTGCCAGCAGCGTATACCACCGGACTAGCGGATACAATGAGCAGTTCTTC. Translation: CASSVYHRTSGYNEQFF. V usage is TRBV7-9 and J usage is TRBJ2-1; 10 bases align to TRBD2. This CDR3 spans 17 amino acids. V dropped 5 bases and J dropped 4; count of bases not matched to a gene: 11. The germline V gene has CDR1 SEHNR and CDR2 FQNEAQ (reference sequence).

The chain recombines TRBV7-2 with TRBJ2-7, with a tentative D call TRBD2 (5 bases). Germline V gene lookup returns CDR1 SGHTA and CDR2 FQGNSA. The length of the CDR3 is 14 residues. V was shortened by 4 bases and J by 2 bases, with 12 bases between the two germline ends. This CDR3 is CASSSQAVAYEQYF. CDR3 bases: TGTGCCAGCAGCTCCCAAGCGGTTGCCTACGAGCAGTACTTC.

The chain couples TRBV5-8 to TRBJ1-2, with 7 bases fitting TRBD1. From germline, CDR1 is SGHTS and CDR2 YDEGEE. V dropped 4 bases and J dropped 4; count of bases not matched to a gene: 7. CDR3 length: 14 residues. The CDR3 protein is CASSRAGTAYGYTF. Written as DNA, the CDR3 is TGTGCCAGCAGCCGGGCCGGGACAGCCTATGGCTACACCTTC.

V is TRBV7-3 and J is TRBJ2-3, with 12 bases that match TRBD2. The germline V gene has CDR1 SGHTA and CDR2 FQGTGA. This CDR3 region has 15 residues. The junction had 6 bases not matched to a gene; V was cut back by 6 bases and J by 5 bases. The CDR3 protein is CASRGTSGLQDTQYF. The CDR3 coding sequence is TGTGCCAGCAGGGGGACTAGCGGGTTACAAGATACGCAGTATTTT. The variable domain in full, with the rest retrieved from reference TRBV7-3 and TRBJ2-3, is GAGVSQTPSNKVTEKGKYVELRCDPISGHTALYWYRQSLGQGPEFLIYFQGTGAADDSGLPNDRFFAVRPEGSVSTLKIQRTERGDSAVYLCASRGTSGLQDTQYFGPGTRLTVL.

The chain's CDR3 is CASSYARQGPYGYTF. In nucleotides, the CDR3 is TGTGCCAGCAGCTATGCGAGACAGGGGCCCTATGGCTACACCTTC. V usage is TRBV9 and J usage is TRBJ1-2; the match to TRBD1 covers 8 bases. V dropped 4 bases and J dropped 4; count of bases not matched to a gene: 9. The CDR3 totals 15 residues. The germline gives CDR1 SGDLS, CDR2 YYNGEE.

The chain links TRBV5-1 to TRBJ1-5; D is uncertain. Per the germline V gene, CDR1 is SGHRS and CDR2 is YFSETQ. The V end lost 4 bases, the J end lost 4 bases, and 12 bases lay between the germline ends. The CDR3 sequence is 14 residues long. CDR3 nucleotide sequence: TGCGCCAGCAGCCCCCAGGCTGGTAATCAGCCCCAGCATTTT. It encodes CASSPQAGNQPQHF.

This chain uses TRBV9 with TRBJ2-2; 10 bases agree with TRBD2. CDR1 is SGDLS and CDR2 is YYNGEE in the germline V gene. The trim removed 4 bases at V and 1 base at J, leaving 7 bases unmatched. This CDR3 is 17 amino acids long. CDR3 in DNA: TGTGCCAGCAGCTCCGCTCTAGCGGGGGTGAACACCGGGGAGCTGTTTTTT. Its translation: CASSSALAGVNTGELFF.

In its sample, this clone was seen once. The chain uses TRBV30 and TRBJ1-1, with a weak D call TRBD1 (5 bases). This CDR3 region has 12 residues. Per germline, CDR1 GTSNPN and CDR2 SVGIG (reference sequence). The ends were cut back, 1 base at V and 5 bases at J, with 8 bases in the middle. This CDR3 is CAWSGGGTEAFF. In DNA, the CDR3 is TGTGCCTGGAGTGGGGGGGGGACTGAAGCTTTCTTT.

The chain links TRBV7-9 to TRBJ1-1, with D unclear. Deletions cut 1 base from V and 1 base from J, with 4 bases between. The germline V gene encodes CDR1 SEHNR and CDR2 FQNEAQ (reference sequence). The CDR3 length is 13 residues. CDR3: CASSLDTNTEAFF. The DNA for the CDR3 is TGTGCCAGCAGCTTAGACACGAACACTGAAGCTTTCTTT.

This clone was counted once. The chain carries TRBV5-5 and TRBJ1-2, with TRBD1 identical over 7 bases. The germline CDR1 and CDR2 sequences are SGHKS and YYEKEE (reference sequence). This CDR3 comprises 15 residues. V lost 0 bases and J lost 4; bases outside the gene matches: 6. The CDR3 sequence: CASSLGLQGSYGYTF. The DNA of the CDR3 is TGTGCCAGCAGCTTGGGCTTACAGGGGAGCTATGGCTACACCTTC. Filled out from reference TRBV5-5 and TRBJ1-2, the complete variable domain reads DAGVTQSPTHLIKTRGQQVTLRCSPISGHKSVSWYQQVLGQGPQFIFQYYEKEERGRGNFPDRFSARQFPNYSSELNVNALLLGDSALYLCASSLGLQGSYGYTFGSGTRLTVV.

The J gene is TRBJ2-7, the V gene TRBV7-3; possibly TRBD2 for D (7 bases). Germline V lookup: CDR1 SGHTA, CDR2 FQGTGA. The CDR3 runs to 13 residues. Between the trimmed V and J ends, which lost 3 bases and 7 bases, there was a span of 13 bases. Here the CDR3 DNA reads TGTGCCAGCAGCTTGATCGGGGGGCGGGAGCAGTACTTC. Its protein product is CASSLIGGREQYF.

The chain joins TRBV14 to TRBJ2-1, with 11 bases that match TRBD1. CDR3 length: 20 amino acids. The germline gives CDR1 SGHDN, CDR2 FVKESK. V lost 0 bases to trimming and J lost 7 bases; unmatched junction nucleotides: 17. This CDR3 is CASSQDAMPMDRGLWNEQFF. CDR3 bases: TGTGCCAGCAGCCAAGACGCCATGCCCATGGACAGGGGGCTTTGGAATGAGCAGTTCTTC.

V usage is TRBV7-2 and J usage is TRBJ2-7; a weak D match, TRBD2 (6 bases). V gave up 3 bases and J gave up 2 bases, with 11 bases separating them. The CDR3 contains 14 residues. Per germline, CDR1 SGHTA and CDR2 FQGNSA. DNA for the CDR3: TGTGCCAGCAGCTTTGGGGGGAACCCCTACGAGCAGTACTTC. Its translation: CASSFGGNPYEQYF.

The rearrangement links TRBV2 to TRBJ1-6, with D unclear. The CDR3 consists of 15 residues. CDR1 and CDR2 from the germline V gene are SNHLY and FYNNEI. V lost 3 bases, J lost 8 bases, and 14 bases lay in between. The CDR3 nucleotides are TGTGCCAGCAGTGATATTGTACAGAATCATTCACCCCTCCACTTT. Residues: CASSDIVQNHSPLHF.

The rearrangement joins TRBV19 to TRBJ2-2; D not resolved. V lost 7 bases and J lost 0, with 9 bases in between. Per the germline V gene, CDR1 is LNHDA and CDR2 is SQIVND (reference sequence). There are 14 residues in the CDR3. The CDR3 DNA follows: TGTGCCAGTAACAGATTTTCGAACACCGGGGAGCTGTTTTTT. Protein: CASNRFSNTGELFF.

The V gene is TRBV19, the J gene TRBJ2-3; 7 bases are shared with TRBD1. V shed 6 bases and J 2 bases; nucleotides not matched to a gene: 5. The CDR3 length is 14 residues. Germline values: CDR1 LNHDA, CDR2 SQIVND (reference sequence). For the CDR3, the DNA is TGTGCCAGTAGGCTTGGGACAGACACAGATACGCAGTATTTT. Its protein product is CASRLGTDTDTQYF.

The chain has TRBV18 and TRBJ2-5; D unresolved. Trimming cost V 2 bases and J 5 bases, with 15 bases left between them. CDR3 length equals 15 residues. The germline gives CDR1 KGHSH, CDR2 LQKENI. The CDR3 coding sequence is TGTGCCAGCTCACCATCAATGGGCCCTGGGGAGACCCAGTACTTC. Translation gives CASSPSMGPGETQYF.

This rearrangement joins TRBV27 to TRBJ1-2; D remains ambiguous. The germline V and J ends were trimmed by 2 bases and 4 bases, with 8 bases remaining between them. The CDR3 totals 13 residues. CDR1 and CDR2 from the germline V gene are MNHEY and SMNVEV (reference sequence). CDR3: CASSLIGGYGYTF. The CDR3 bases are TGTGCCAGCAGTTTAATAGGCGGCTATGGCTACACCTTC.

The chain carries TRBV13 and TRBJ2-2; 12 nucleotides line up with TRBD2. The V gene end was trimmed by 5 bases and the J gene end by 7 bases; junction bases not matched to a gene: 8. The CDR3 runs to 16 residues. The germline gives CDR1 PRHDT, CDR2 FYEKMQ (reference sequence). CDR3 in DNA: TGTGCCAGCAGCCCAAGCACTAGCGGGAGGCGCGGGGAGCTGTTTTTT. Encoded protein: CASSPSTSGRRGELFF.

Note on this clone: This specimen includes other DNA sequences encoding the same CDR3. The J gene is TRBJ1-1, the V gene TRBV28; D may be TRBD1 (6 bases). The CDR3 contains 14 residues. The V end was cut by 6 bases, the J end by 0 bases, with 11 bases between. Germline lookup yields CDR1 MDHEN and CDR2 SYDVKM. The CDR3 bases are TGTGCCAGCAGCCTAGGACAGATGAACACTGAAGCTTTCTTT. It encodes CASSLGQMNTEAFF. The variable domain in full, with the rest retrieved from reference TRBV28 and TRBJ1-1, is DVKVTQSSRYLVKRTGEKVFLECVQDMDHENMFWYRQDPGLGLRLIYFSYDVKMKEKGDIPEGYSVSREKKERFSLILESASTNQTSMYLCASSLGQMNTEAFFGQGTRLTVV.

This chain joins TRBV2 and TRBJ2-5; D gene uncertain. Trimming stripped 8 bases from V and 2 bases from J, with 12 bases between. CDR1 SNHLY and CDR2 FYNNEI come from the germline V gene. The CDR3 length is 13 residues. CDR3 amino acids: CASQEALQETQYF. The CDR3 DNA sequence: TGTGCCAGCCAAGAGGCCCTACAAGAGACCCAGTACTTC.

The chain has TRBV7-8 and TRBJ2-5; D is uncertain. Germline CDR1 SGHVS, CDR2 FQNEAQ. Between the trimmed V and J ends, which lost 8 bases and 1 base, there was a span of 11 bases. The CDR3 totals 13 residues. The CDR3 here is CASSRRIQETQYF. The CDR3 nucleotides are TGTGCCAGCTCTAGACGTATCCAAGAGACCCAGTACTTC.

The gene calls are TRBV3-1 (or the pseudogene TRBV3-2) and TRBJ2-7; perhaps TRBD2 as D (5 bases). CDR1 is LGHDT, CDR2 YNNKEL, per germline (reference sequence). V lost 4 bases, J lost 6 bases, and 7 bases lay in between. This CDR3 comprises 11 residues. CDR3 in DNA: TGTGCCAGCAGCCCACGGGGCGAGCAGTACTTC. The encoded protein is CASSPRGEQYF.